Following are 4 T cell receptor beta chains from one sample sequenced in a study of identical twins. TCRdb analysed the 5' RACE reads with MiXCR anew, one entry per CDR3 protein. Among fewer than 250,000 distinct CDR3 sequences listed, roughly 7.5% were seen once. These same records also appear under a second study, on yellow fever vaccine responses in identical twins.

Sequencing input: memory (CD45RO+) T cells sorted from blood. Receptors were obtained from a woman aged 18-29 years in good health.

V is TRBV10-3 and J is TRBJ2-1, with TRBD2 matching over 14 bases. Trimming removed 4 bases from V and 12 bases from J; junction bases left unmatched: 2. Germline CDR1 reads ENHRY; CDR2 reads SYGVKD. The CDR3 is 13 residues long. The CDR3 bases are TGTGCCATCAGTGGGGGGACTAGCGGGAGGCAGTTCTTC. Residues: CAISGGTSGRQFF.

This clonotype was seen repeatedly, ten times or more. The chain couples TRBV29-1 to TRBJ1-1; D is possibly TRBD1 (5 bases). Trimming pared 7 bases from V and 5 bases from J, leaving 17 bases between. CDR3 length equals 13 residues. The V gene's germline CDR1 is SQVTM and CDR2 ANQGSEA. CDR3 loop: CSAAGGEGTEAFF. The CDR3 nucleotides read TGCAGCGCCGCCGGGGGAGAGGGGACTGAAGCTTTCTTT.

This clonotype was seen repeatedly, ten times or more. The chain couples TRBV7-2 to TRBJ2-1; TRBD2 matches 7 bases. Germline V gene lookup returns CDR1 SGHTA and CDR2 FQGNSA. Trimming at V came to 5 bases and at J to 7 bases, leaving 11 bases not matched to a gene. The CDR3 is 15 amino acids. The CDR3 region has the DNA TGTGCCAGCAGCCCCCCTGGGGTCGGGAGGAATGAGCAGTTCTTC. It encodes CASSPPGVGRNEQFF.

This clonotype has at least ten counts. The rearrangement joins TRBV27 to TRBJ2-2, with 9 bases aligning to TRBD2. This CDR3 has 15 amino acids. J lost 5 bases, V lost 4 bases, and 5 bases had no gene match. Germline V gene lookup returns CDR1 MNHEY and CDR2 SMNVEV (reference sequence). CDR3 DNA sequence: TGTGCCAGCAGTTGGGCTAGCGGGATTACCGGGGAGCTGTTTTTT. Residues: CASSWASGITGELFF.